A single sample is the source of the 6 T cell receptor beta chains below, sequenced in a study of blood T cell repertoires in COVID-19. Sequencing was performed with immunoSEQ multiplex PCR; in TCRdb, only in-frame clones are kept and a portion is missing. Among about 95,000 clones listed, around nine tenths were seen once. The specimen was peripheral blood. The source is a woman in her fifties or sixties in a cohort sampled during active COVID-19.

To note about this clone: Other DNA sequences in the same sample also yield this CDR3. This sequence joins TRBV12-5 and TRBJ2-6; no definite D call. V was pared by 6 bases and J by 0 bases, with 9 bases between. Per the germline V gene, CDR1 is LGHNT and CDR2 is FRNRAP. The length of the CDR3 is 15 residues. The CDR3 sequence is CASGLRLSGANVLTF. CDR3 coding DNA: TGTGCTAGTGGCCTGCGACTCTCTGGGGCCAACGTCCTGACTTTC.

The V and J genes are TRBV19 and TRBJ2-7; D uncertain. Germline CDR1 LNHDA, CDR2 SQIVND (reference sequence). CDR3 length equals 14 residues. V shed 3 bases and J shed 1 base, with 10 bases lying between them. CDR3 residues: CASSIKYGSYEQYF. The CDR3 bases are TGTGCCAGTAGTATTAAGTACGGGTCCTACGAGCAGTACTTC.

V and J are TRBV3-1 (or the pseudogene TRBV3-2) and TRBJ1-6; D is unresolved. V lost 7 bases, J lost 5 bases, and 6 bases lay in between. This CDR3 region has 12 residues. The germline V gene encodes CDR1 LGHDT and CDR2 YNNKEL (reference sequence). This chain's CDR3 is CASNGDNSPLHF. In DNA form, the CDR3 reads TGTGCCAGCAACGGTGATAATTCACCCCTCCACTTT.

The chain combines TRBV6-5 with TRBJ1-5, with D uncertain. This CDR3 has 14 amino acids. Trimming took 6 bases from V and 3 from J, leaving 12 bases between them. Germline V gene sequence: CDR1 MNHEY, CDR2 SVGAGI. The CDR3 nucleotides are TGTGCCAGCAGGTCAGGAGGGAACAATCAGCCCCAGCATTTT. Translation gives CASRSGGNNQPQHF.

CDR3 DNA sequence: TGCGCCAGCAGCCTCTTAGGGGGCCGACGATACGAGCAGTACTTC. It specifies CASSLLGGRRYEQYF. The V gene is TRBV10-2, the J gene TRBJ2-7, with TRBD1 matching 7 bases. With 6 bases clipped from V and 4 bases from J, the junction kept 12 bases outside the gene matches. Germline CDR1 reads WSHSY; CDR2 reads SAAADI. The length of the CDR3 is 15 residues.

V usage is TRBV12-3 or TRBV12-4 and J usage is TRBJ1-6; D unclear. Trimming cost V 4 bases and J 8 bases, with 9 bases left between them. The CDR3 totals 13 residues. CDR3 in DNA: TGTGCCAGCAGTTCCGCGGCGTATTCACCCCTCCACTTT. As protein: CASSSAAYSPLHF.